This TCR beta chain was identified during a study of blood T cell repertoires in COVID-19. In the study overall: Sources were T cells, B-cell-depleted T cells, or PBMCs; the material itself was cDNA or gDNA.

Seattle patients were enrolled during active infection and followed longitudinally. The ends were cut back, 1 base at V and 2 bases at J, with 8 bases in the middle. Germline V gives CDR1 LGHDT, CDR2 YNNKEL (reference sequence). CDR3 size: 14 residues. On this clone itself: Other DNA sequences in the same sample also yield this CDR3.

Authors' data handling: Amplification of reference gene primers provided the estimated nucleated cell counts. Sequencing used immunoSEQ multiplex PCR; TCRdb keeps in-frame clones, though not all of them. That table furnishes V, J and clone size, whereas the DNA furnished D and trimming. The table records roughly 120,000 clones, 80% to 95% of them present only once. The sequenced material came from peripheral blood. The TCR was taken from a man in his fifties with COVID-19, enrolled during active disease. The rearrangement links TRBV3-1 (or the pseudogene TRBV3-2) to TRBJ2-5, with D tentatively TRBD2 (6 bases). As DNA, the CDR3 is TGTGCCAGCAGCCAAGCTGGGGGGCAAGAGACCCAGTACTTC. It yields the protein CASSQAGGQETQYF.